This T cell receptor beta chain was obtained from a study of T cells in Graves' hyperthyroidism and ophthalmopathy. General study results and limits: Stable hyperthyroidism was separated from ophthalmopathy by a model based on 13 V-J features.

Investigators excluded patients with uncontrolled infection, other autoimmune disease, pregnancy or lactation. This clonotype was detected many times. As yet, its antigen is unknown. Researchers took RNA transcripts and amplified the TCR beta CDR3 regions from them. Primed by the HTBI set, a first-round RT-PCR was run on the TCR CDR3. TCRdb ran MiXCR on the multiplex PCR reads and lists one entry per CDR3 protein. This table holds fewer than 650,000 distinct CDR3 sequences, 12% to 15% found once. V lost 4 bases to trimming and J lost 1 base, with 19 bases between them. Germline V gene data show CDR1 as SQVTM and CDR2 as ANQGSEA. The CDR3 consists of 16 residues.

The sequence derives from a middle-aged woman with Graves' hyperthyroidism. This chain joins TRBV29-1 and TRBJ1-1; a weak D match, TRBD1 (5 bases). Sequenced: blood. The CDR3 sequence: CSVVPGLGVANTEAFF. In nucleotides, the CDR3 is TGCAGCGTTGTCCCAGGGTTGGGAGTGGCGAACACTGAAGCTTTCTTT.